This record concerns one TCR beta chain sequence. These data are taken from a study of patients and donors after allogeneic stem cell transplantation. Trimming removed 0 bases from V and 7 bases from J, with 12 bases in between. Germline assignment: CDR1 SEHNR and CDR2 FQNEAQ (reference sequence). The length of the CDR3 is 15 residues. TCRdb re-derived calls from the RT-PCR reads in MiXCR, one entry per CDR3 protein. The table records approximately 140,000 distinct CDR3 sequences, about a third of them present only once. This TCR was recovered from a human donor who was either an allogeneic HSCT recipient or a stem cell or donor lymphocyte infusion donor (not recorded which). It is not recorded whose cells these are; they may come from a transplant donor. Sequencing used blood, either unsorted or a sorted T cell fraction (not recorded which). The J gene is TRBJ2-2, the V gene TRBV7-9; D is undetermined. The DNA for the CDR3 is TGTGCCAGCAGCTTAGCGACCGGAAGAATCGGGGAGCTGTTTTTT. Its protein is CASSLATGRIGELFF.